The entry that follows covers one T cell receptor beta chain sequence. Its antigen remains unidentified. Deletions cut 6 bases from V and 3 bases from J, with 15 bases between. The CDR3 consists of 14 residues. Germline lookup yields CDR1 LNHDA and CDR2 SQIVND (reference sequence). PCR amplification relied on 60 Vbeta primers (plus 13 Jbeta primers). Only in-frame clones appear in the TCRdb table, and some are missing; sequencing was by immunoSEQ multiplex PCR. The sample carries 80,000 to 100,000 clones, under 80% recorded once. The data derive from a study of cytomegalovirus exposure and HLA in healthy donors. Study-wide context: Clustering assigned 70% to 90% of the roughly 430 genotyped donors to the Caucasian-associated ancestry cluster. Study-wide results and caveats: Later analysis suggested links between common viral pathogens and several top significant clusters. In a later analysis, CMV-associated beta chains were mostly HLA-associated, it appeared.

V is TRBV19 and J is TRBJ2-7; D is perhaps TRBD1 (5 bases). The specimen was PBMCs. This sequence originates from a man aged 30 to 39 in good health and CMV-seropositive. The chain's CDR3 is CASSHLAGNYEQYF. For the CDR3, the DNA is TGTGCCAGTAGCCACCTCGCAGGGAACTACGAGCAGTACTTC.